This TCR beta chain originates from a study of blood T cell repertoires in COVID-19 (dated by TCRdb to the early 2020s). Describing the broader study: The collaborator samples originated in the United States, Italy and Spain and spanned the acute and convalescent phases of COVID-19. The material from the prospective study consisted of cDNA or gDNA derived from T cells, B-cell-depleted T cells, or PBMCs. Deeply sampled blood TCRbeta repertoires from subjects exposed to, actively infected with, or recovered from COVID-19 were included in the dataset. The repertoires were released in a freely available public database meant as a resource for research on the immune response to SARS-CoV-2. Samples came from the ongoing ImmuneRACE study (first 160 participants) plus 1,254 subjects from 6 global collaborators. Nearly every sample came with metadata listing a de-identified subject ID, COVID-19 status, age in years and sex. HLA class I and class II types, where available, came from metadata supplied by the sample provider rather than from assay-based typing. Overall results and qualifications from the work: The quantity of clinical and demographic metadata differed by source and by participant and was supplied without curation.

The immunoSEQ Assay, a bias-controlled multiplex PCR, was used to amplify TCRbeta CDR3 regions from genomic DNA. The study's processing was this. The number of nucleated cells in each sample was estimated from the amplification of reference gene primers within the assay. Sequence reads were collapsed and filtered to measure the absolute abundance of every unique TCRbeta CDR3 rearrangement. For each sample, productive Simpson clonality was calculated as the square root of Simpson's diversity index over productive rearrangements. The immuneACCESS repertoire file appears here via TCRdb, limited to in-frame rearrangements. These files lack a portion of the clones; in checked studies, under half of the deficit traces to unresolved V genes, and the cause of the others is not known. Clone size and V and J calls were adopted from that table, with D and trimming inferred from the DNA. The sample yields around 130,000 clones; around nine tenths were counted once. The ten largest clones capture roughly 3.7% of the sample.

The CDR3 measures 13 amino acids from cysteine to phenylalanine. Only CDR3 DNA is held: 39 bases, read in frame from base 1. CDR1 and CDR2, per the germline V gene (reference sequence), are SGHNT and YYREEE. V drops 3 bases and J drops 2 bases, leaving 8 bases in between. The collaborating institutions used their own protocols to collect whole blood in K2EDTA tubes. For TCRbeta analysis, collaborators shipped samples in one of three forms: frozen whole blood, isolated PBMCs, or DNA extracted from either of those sample types. Points on this clone: Its antigen has not been determined. No base quality information exists; no much larger clone differs at one position.

The material sequenced was peripheral blood. The TCR comes from a man aged 50 or older with active COVID-19. Rearrangement joined TRBV5-4 to TRBJ2-5, with a weak D call of TRBD1 (5 bases match). CDR3 reads: CASSWAGQETQYF. The sequence in DNA is TGTGCCAGCAGCTGGGCAGGGCAAGAGACCCAGTACTTC.